This T cell receptor (beta chain) was sequenced for a study of T cells in Graves' hyperthyroidism and ophthalmopathy. Each patient was aged 18 to 65 and had newly diagnosed hyperthyroidism of under 2 months' duration. Each diagnosis was grounded in clinical symptoms, serum thyroxine and TRAb, thyroid ultrasound, and orbital computed tomography. The blood sample was taken at first hyperthyroidism diagnosis, before any ophthalmopathy symptoms. The V gene's germline CDR1 is MNHNS and CDR2 SASEGT. The CDR3 spans 12 residues. The V gene lost 6 bases and the J gene lost 5 bases, with 10 bases spanning the gap. Amplified TCR beta CDR3 regions derived from RNA transcripts. Carried out on the TCR CDR3, a first-round RT-PCR used the HTBI primer set. A single record per CDR3 protein comes from TCRdb applying MiXCR to the multiplex PCR reads. This table has 150,000 to 200,000 distinct CDR3 sequences, 9.4% appearing once.

This clonotype was recorded many times. The receptor's source is a woman aged 18-29 years with Graves' hyperthyroidism that later progressed to Graves' ophthalmopathy. The sample consisted of blood. The rearrangement joins TRBV6-1 to TRBJ2-5; D gene uncertain. The CDR3 reads CASSAVRETQYF. The CDR3 region has the DNA TGTGCCAGCAGCGCCGTAAGGGAGACCCAGTACTTC.